This T cell receptor beta chain emerged from a study of T cell repertoires in cytomegalovirus infection. On the study more broadly: Use of recently identified HLA-C-restricted and well-studied HLA-B-restricted CMV epitopes was part of the study. Through public TCR beta signatures, both CMV infection and matching HLA type were indicated.

V dropped 3 bases and J dropped 1 base, with 7 bases sitting between them. The CDR3 is made up of 14 amino acids. Germline CDR1 SGHAT, CDR2 FQNNGV. As regards this clonotype: What it recognizes is unknown.

Study conclusions and caveats: Clonotype analysis showed dominance of the ex vivo response by HLA-C-restricted CMV-specific TCR beta clonotypes. Identification of carriers of CMV plus the relevant HLA was achieved through cumulative public TCR beta family frequency.

Each CDR3 protein gets one entry after TCRdb re-called the reads with MiXCR. The sample includes roughly 500,000 distinct CDR3 sequences, about two fifths seen only once; the top ten take about 45%. The sequencing here drew on cultured PBMCs, taken from culture after CMV antigen stimulation. This chain connects TRBV11-2 to TRBJ2-1; no reliable D call. This receptor was identified in a human donor in good health (CMV status not recorded). Some clones in this sample may be carry-over from other donors' samples. The CDR3 loop reads CASSFQVSYNEQFF. The CDR3 coding sequence is TGTGCCAGCAGCTTCCAGGTGTCCTACAATGAGCAGTTCTTC.